This TCR beta chain was retrieved from a study of blood T cell repertoires in COVID-19. Study-level information: Both acute and convalescent COVID-19 samples were obtained from the United States, Italy and Spain. T cells, B-cell-depleted T cells, or PBMCs supplied cDNA or gDNA.

In the study's own analysis: Nucleated cell counts were estimated from reference gene primer amplification. Using immunoSEQ multiplex PCR, the repertoire was profiled, and TCRdb retains in-frame clones only, with some absent. D and trimming were read from the DNA, whereas the V and J calls and clone size are those reported in that table. This sample has about 340,000 clones, with about nine tenths found just once. Trimming took 4 bases from V and 0 from J, leaving 13 bases between them. Germline V CDR1 and CDR2: SGHDT, YYEEEE. CDR3 length: 15 amino acids. The chain recombines TRBV5-6 with TRBJ1-1; D possibly corresponds to TRBD1 (6 bases). The specimen sequenced was peripheral blood. This TCR was sampled from a woman aged 70-85 years with COVID-19, enrolled during active disease. The CDR3 sequence is CASSTYRVVNTEAFF. CDR3 DNA: TGTGCCAGCAGCACATACAGGGTCGTGAACACTGAAGCTTTCTTT.